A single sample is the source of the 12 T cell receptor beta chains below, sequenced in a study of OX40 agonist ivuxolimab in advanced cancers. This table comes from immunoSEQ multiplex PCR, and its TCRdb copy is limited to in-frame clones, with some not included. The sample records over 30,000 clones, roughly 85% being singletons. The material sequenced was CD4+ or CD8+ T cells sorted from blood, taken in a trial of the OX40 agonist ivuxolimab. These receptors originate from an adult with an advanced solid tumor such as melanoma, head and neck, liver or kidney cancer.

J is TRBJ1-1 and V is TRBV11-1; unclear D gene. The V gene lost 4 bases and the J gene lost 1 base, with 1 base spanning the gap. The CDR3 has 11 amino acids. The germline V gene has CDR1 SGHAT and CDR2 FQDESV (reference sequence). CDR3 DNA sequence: TGTGCCAGCAGCTCGAACACTGAAGCTTTCTTT. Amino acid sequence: CASSSNTEAFF. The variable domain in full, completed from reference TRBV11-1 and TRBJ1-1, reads EAEVAQSPRYKITEKSQAVAFWCDPISGHATLYWYRQILGQGPELLVQFQDESVVDDSQLPKDRFSAERLKGVDSTLKIQPAELGDSAMYLCASSSNTEAFFGQGTRLTVV.

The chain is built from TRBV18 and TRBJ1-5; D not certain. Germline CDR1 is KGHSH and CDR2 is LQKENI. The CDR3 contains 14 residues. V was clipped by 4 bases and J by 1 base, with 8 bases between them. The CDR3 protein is CASSQDGSNQPQHF. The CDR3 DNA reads TGTGCCAGCTCACAGGACGGCAGCAATCAGCCCCAGCATTTT.

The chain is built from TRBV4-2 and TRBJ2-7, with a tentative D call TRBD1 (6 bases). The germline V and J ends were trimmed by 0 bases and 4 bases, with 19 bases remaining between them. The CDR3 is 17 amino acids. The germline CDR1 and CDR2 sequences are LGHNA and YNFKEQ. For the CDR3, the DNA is TGTGCCAGCAGCCAAGATGGGGCAGGGGCTAAACTTTACGAGCAGTACTTC. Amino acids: CASSQDGAGAKLYEQYF.

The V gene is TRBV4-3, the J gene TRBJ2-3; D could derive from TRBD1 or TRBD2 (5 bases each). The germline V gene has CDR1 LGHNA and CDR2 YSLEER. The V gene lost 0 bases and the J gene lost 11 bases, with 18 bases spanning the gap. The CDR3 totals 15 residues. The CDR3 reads CASSQDFGDGDKQYF. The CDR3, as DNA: TGCGCCAGCAGCCAAGACTTCGGGGACGGCGACAAGCAGTATTTT.

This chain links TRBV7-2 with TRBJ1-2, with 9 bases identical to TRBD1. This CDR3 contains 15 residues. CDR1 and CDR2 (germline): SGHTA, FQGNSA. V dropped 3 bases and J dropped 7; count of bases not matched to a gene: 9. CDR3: CASSFKGQGISGYTF. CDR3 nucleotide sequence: TGTGCCAGCAGCTTCAAGGGACAGGGAATTAGTGGCTACACCTTC. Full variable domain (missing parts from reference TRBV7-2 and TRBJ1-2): GAGVSQSPSNKVTEKGKDVELRCDPISGHTALYWYRQSLGQGLEFLIYFQGNSAPDKSGLPSDRFSAERTGGSVSTLTIQRTQQEDSAVYLCASSFKGQGISGYTFGSGTRLTVV.

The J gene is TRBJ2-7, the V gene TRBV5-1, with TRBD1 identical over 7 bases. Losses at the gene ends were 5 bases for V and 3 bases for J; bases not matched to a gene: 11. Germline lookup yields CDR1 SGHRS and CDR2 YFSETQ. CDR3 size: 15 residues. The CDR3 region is CASRAVQGKDYEQYF. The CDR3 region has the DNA TGCGCCAGCAGGGCAGTACAGGGGAAGGACTACGAGCAGTACTTC.

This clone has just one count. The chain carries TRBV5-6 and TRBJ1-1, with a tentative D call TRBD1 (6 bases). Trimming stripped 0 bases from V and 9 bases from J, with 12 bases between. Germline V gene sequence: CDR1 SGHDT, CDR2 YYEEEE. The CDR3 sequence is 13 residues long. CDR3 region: CASSLVTGTKAFF. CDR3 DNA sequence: TGTGCCAGCAGCTTGGTTACCGGGACAAAAGCTTTCTTT. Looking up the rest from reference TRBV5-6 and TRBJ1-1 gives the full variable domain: DAGVTQSPTHLIKTRGQQVTLRCSPKSGHDTVSWYQQALGQGPQFIFQYYEEEERQRGNFPDRFSGHQFPNYSSELNVNALLLGDSALYLCASSLVTGTKAFFGQGTRLTVV.

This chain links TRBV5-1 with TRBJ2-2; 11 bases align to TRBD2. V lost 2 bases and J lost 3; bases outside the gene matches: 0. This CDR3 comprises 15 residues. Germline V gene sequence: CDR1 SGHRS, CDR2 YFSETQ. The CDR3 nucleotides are TGCGCCAGCAGCTTTAGCGGGAGGGACACCGGGGAGCTGTTTTTT. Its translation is CASSFSGRDTGELFF.

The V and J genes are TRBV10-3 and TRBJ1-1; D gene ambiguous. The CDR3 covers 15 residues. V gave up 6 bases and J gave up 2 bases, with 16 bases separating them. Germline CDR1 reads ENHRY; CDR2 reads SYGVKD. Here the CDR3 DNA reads TGTGCCATCAGGGACTCGACCTTGGACAACACTGAAGCTTTCTTT. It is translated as CAIRDSTLDNTEAFF.

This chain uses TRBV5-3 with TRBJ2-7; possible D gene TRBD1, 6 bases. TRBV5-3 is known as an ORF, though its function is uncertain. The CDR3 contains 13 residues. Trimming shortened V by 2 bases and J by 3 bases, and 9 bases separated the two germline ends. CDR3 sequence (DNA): TGTGCCAGAAGCTTCCTACAGGGCTACGAGCAGTACTTC. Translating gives CARSFLQGYEQYF.

CDR3 DNA sequence: TGTGCCTGGAGTGTAAACAGGGTAGGCTCACCCCTCCACTTT. Amino acids: CAWSVNRVGSPLHF. This rearrangement joins TRBV30 to TRBJ1-6; TRBD1 is a possible D gene (6 bases). Trimming cost V 0 bases and J 10 bases, with 13 bases left between them. Per germline, CDR1 GTSNPN and CDR2 SVGIG (reference sequence). This CDR3 has 14 residues.

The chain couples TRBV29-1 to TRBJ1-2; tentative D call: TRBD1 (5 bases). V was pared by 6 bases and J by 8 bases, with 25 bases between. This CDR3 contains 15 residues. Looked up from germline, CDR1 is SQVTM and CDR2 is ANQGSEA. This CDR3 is CSVGSGPSAGGGYTF. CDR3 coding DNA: TGCAGCGTCGGGTCAGGGCCCAGTGCCGGCGGGGGCTACACCTTC. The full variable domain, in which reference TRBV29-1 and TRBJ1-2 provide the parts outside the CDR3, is SAVISQKPSRDICQRGTSLTIQCQVDSQVTMMFWYRQQPGQSLTLIATANQGSEATYESGFVIDKFPISRPNLTFSTLTVSNMSPEDSSIYLCSVGSGPSAGGGYTFGSGTRLTVV.